This TCR beta chain was identified in a study of Ad26.COV2.S vaccination and SARS-CoV-2 variants. Background on the study: Intramuscularly, Ad26.COV2.S was given either once or twice, 56 days apart.

The CDR3 sequence is 15 residues long. Germline V gives CDR1 LNHDA, CDR2 SQIVND (reference sequence). The V and J ends lost 5 bases and 5 bases, in that order; junction bases with no gene match: 6. The treatment here: around 19 received Ad26.COV2.S at low or high dose, single or two shots; several received placebo; per-sample allocation not given. Day 63 following the first vaccine or placebo injection was when the samples were taken. In Boston, the donor was an adult between 18-55 years of age. An Ad26 vector carrying the Wuhan-strain SARS-CoV-2 spike served as the vaccine. TCRdb's copy holds only in-frame clones and misses some; the assay was immunoSEQ multiplex PCR. Of about 260,000 clones in the sample, around 85% were seen once.

This TCR came from a person aged 18 to 59 who received the Ad26.COV2.S COVID-19 vaccine or a placebo. The V call is TRBV19, the J call TRBJ2-1, with 10 bases lining up with TRBD2. The sample was peripheral blood, taken in a trial of Ad26.COV2.S vaccine versus placebo. CDR3 sequence (DNA): TGTGCCAGTAGTCGGACTAGCGGACAAGACAATGAGCAGTTCTTC. It encodes CASSRTSGQDNEQFF.